Here is one T cell receptor (beta chain) with its context. The CDR3 length is 14 residues. The V gene's germline CDR1 is MDHEN and CDR2 SYDVKM. Unmatched junction bases numbered 5, after V lost 6 bases and J lost 6 bases. The sample comes from a study of blood T cell repertoires in COVID-19. As processed by the authors: The assay estimated nucleated cells by amplifying reference gene primers. The protocol was immunoSEQ multiplex PCR, while the TCRdb copy is restricted to in-frame clones and leaves out a portion. Clonal size and the V and J genes are those of that table, whereas D and trimming came from the DNA. The sample holds 250,000 to 350,000 clones; around 84% are singletons and the top ten take roughly a tenth. Residents of about two dozen US areas, aged about 18 to 89 years, made up the participants. The study assigned cohorts using participant-reported clinical history.

Sequencing was carried out using PBMCs or T cells enriched from blood (not recorded which). This chain connects TRBV28 to TRBJ2-1, with 10 bases matching TRBD2. The receptor was isolated from a woman aged 18-35 years who had recovered from COVID-19. The CDR3: CASSLAGASNEQFF. As DNA, the CDR3 is TGTGCCAGCAGCCTAGCGGGAGCATCCAATGAGCAGTTCTTC.